This is a list of T cell receptor beta chains from one sample in a study of T cell responses to AZD1222 COVID-19 vaccine. Only in-frame clones appear in the TCRdb table, and some are missing; sequencing was by immunoSEQ multiplex PCR. The table shows roughly 150,000 clones, with roughly nine tenths occurring only once. The sequenced sample was peripheral blood, obtained 28 days after the second AZD1222 dose. These receptors all come from an adult who received the AZD1222 COVID-19 vaccine. CDR3s include the opening cysteine and the closing phenylalanine or tryptophan. The D gene is left open where the match is weak. Size tells how often a clone was seen (once, few, many) or the class of an expanded clone, and some rows leave it out.

d_gene	abundance	v_gene	j_gene	CDR3nt	CDR3aa
TRBD2	.	TRBV2	TRBJ2-7	TGTGCCAGCAGTCCTTTGACTAGCGGACCCTACGAGCAGTACTTC	CASSPLTSGPYEQYF
TRBD1	.	TRBV10-3	TRBJ1-2	TGTGCCATCGACTCAGGGACAGGATTAAAGGACTATGGCTACACCTTC	CAIDSGTGLKDYGYTF
TRBD1	.	TRBV6-6	TRBJ1-5	TGTGCCAGCAGTTACGACAGGGCCCAGCCCCAGCATTTT	CASSYDRAQPQHF
.	.	TRBV28	TRBJ2-5	TGTGCCAGCAGGAGTTCGCACCAGCAAGAGACCCAGTACTTC	CASRSSHQQETQYF
TRBD2	.	TRBV27	TRBJ2-1	TGTGCCAGCAGCCGGATTAGCGGGAGGGGGTCCTACAATGAGCAGTTCTTC	CASSRISGRGSYNEQFF
TRBD1	.	TRBV3-1/TRBV3-2	TRBJ1-3	TGTGCCAGCTTGGGGGACAGGGATGGAAACACCATATATTTT	CASLGDRDGNTIYF
TRBD1	.	TRBV6-5	TRBJ1-5	TGTGCCAGCATTTTCGGACAGGGACGATATCAGCCCCAGCATTTT	CASIFGQGRYQPQHF
TRBD1	.	TRBV5-1	TRBJ2-1	TGCGCCAGCAGCTTGGAGGCAGGGGGACCGTACAATGAGCAGTTCTTC	CASSLEAGGPYNEQFF
TRBD2	.	TRBV6-5	TRBJ2-5	TGTGCCAGCAGAGAGGGAGCGGGAGAATCAGAGACCCAGTACTTC	CASREGAGESETQYF
.	.	TRBV19	TRBJ1-3	TGTGCCAGTAGACCGCCCGGGACCGGACCTGGAAACACCATATATTTT	CASRPPGTGPGNTIYF
.	once	TRBV5-3	TRBJ1-1	TGTGCCAGAAGCTTGTTTGGGGGGAACACTGAAGCTTTCTTT	CARSLFGGNTEAFF
.	.	TRBV27	TRBJ1-1	TGTGCCAGCAGTGTCCTGAGAGACAGCATTGAAGCTTTCTTT	CASSVLRDSIEAFF
TRBD1	.	TRBV27	TRBJ1-2	TGTGCCAGCAGTTCACTCCGGACAGGCTACGGCTACACCTTC	CASSSLRTGYGYTF
.	.	TRBV3-1/TRBV3-2	TRBJ1-2	TGTGCCAGCAGCCAAGAAGTACGGCAGGGCCGATATGGCTACACCTTC	CASSQEVRQGRYGYTF
.	.	TRBV2	TRBJ2-6	TGTGCCAGCAGTGCAGGGATGGGGGCCAACGTCCTGACTTTC	CASSAGMGANVLTF
.	.	TRBV19	TRBJ1-1	TGTGCCAGTAGTATCGGTATAGGAAACACTGAAGCTTTCTTT	CASSIGIGNTEAFF
TRBD1	.	TRBV28	TRBJ1-5	TGTGCCAGCAGGGGACAGAGCTATAGCAATCAGCCCCAGCATTTT	CASRGQSYSNQPQHF
.	.	TRBV25-1	TRBJ2-2	TGTGCCAGCAGCCCAGGGGCTAACACCGGGGAGCTGTTTTTT	CASSPGANTGELFF
.	.	TRBV5-1	TRBJ1-5	TGCGCCAGCAGCCTCCAGGATCCGAGCAATCAGCCCCAGCATTTT	CASSLQDPSNQPQHF
.	.	TRBV13	TRBJ1-5	TGTGCCAGCAGCCGAAATCGGGGCCTCAATCAGCCCCAGCATTTT	CASSRNRGLNQPQHF
TRBD2	.	TRBV28	TRBJ2-7	TGTGCCAGCACCCACTACACTAGCGGGAGTCCGCAGTACTTC	CASTHYTSGSPQYF
.	.	TRBV27	TRBJ1-5	TGTGCCAGCAGTTTATACGTTGGTAGCAATCAGCCCCAGCATTTT	CASSLYVGSNQPQHF
.	.	TRBV18	TRBJ1-1	TGTGCCAGCTCCTCGATTCGTGCAGGGAACACTGAAGCTTTCTTT	CASSSIRAGNTEAFF